A single sample is the source of the 17 T cell receptor beta chains below, sequenced in a study of blood T cell repertoires in COVID-19. The method was immunoSEQ multiplex PCR; TCRdb's version includes in-frame clones alone and lacks a portion of them. This sample has 400,000 to 550,000 clones, with around 88% found just once. Sequenced material: peripheral blood. The origin of the receptors is a woman aged 25 to 45 with acute or convalescent COVID-19.

This chain joins TRBV11-2 and TRBJ1-2; the D gene is possibly TRBD1 (6 bases). With 5 bases removed from V and 6 bases from J, the gap between germline ends came to 10 bases. CDR3 length: 12 amino acids. Germline CDR1 is SGHAT and CDR2 is FQNNGV. CDR3 coding DNA: TGTGCCAGCAGCACCAACAGGGATGGCTACACCTTC. It translates to CASSTNRDGYTF.

The rearrangement uses TRBV12-1 and TRBJ2-7; TRBD2 was called by the table and not checked on the DNA. TRBV12-1 is tagged as a pseudogene. CDR3 length: 11 residues. The CDR3 nucleotides are TGTGCCACAGGAGGGTCCAACGAGCAGTACTTC. Protein sequence: CATGGSNEQYF.

This clone was seen once. The V call is TRBV5-6, the J call TRBJ1-1; TRBD1 aligns across 7 bases. Germline V gene lookup returns CDR1 SGHDT and CDR2 YYEEEE. V lost 4 bases and J lost 2; bases outside the gene matches: 8. The CDR3 length is 15 residues. The CDR3 loop is CASSPPGQRNTEAFF. In DNA, the CDR3 is TGTGCCAGCAGCCCTCCGGGACAGCGAAACACTGAAGCTTTCTTT.

The rearrangement joins TRBV7-9 to TRBJ1-1, with 7 bases matching TRBD1. Per the germline V gene, CDR1 is SEHNR and CDR2 is FQNEAQ (reference sequence). The CDR3 sequence is 16 residues long. Trimming removed 4 bases from V and 1 base from J; junction bases left unmatched: 9. The CDR3 region has the DNA TGTGCCAGCAGCTCACCGCGGACAGGATCGAACACTGAAGCTTTCTTT. Protein sequence: CASSSPRTGSNTEAFF.

The chain couples TRBV10-3 to TRBJ2-3; 9 bases match TRBD1. The V gene's germline CDR1 is ENHRY and CDR2 SYGVKD. V was pared by 6 bases and J by 8 bases, with 9 bases of the junction left unmatched. The CDR3 consists of 14 residues. The CDR3 sequence is CAIRTGGLEGTQYF. The DNA of the CDR3 is TGTGCCATCAGGACAGGGGGGCTAGAAGGTACGCAGTATTTT.

The V and J genes are TRBV28 and TRBJ1-6, with 9 bases aligning to TRBD1. This CDR3 is 17 amino acids long. J gave up 9 bases and V 1 base, and 10 bases lay outside the gene matches. Germline-derived CDR1 and CDR2 are MDHEN and SYDVKM. This chain's CDR3 is CASSLLLDRGSGSPLHF. CDR3 coding DNA: TGTGCCAGCAGTTTATTGCTGGACAGGGGATCAGGTTCACCCCTCCACTTT.

The table lists this clone with a count of one. This sequence joins TRBV7-2 and TRBJ2-5; the match to TRBD2 covers 7 bases. The CDR3 loop spans 14 amino acids. After removal of 5 bases from V and 1 base from J, the junction contained 4 bases not matched to a gene. CDR1 and CDR2 (germline): SGHTA, FQGNSA. For the CDR3, the DNA is TGTGCCAGCAGCCAGGGACTAACCCAAGAGACCCAGTACTTC. It codes for CASSQGLTQETQYF.

The chain joins TRBV10-3 to TRBJ2-7, with TRBD1 matching 9 bases. The CDR3 covers 13 residues. Germline lookup yields CDR1 ENHRY and CDR2 SYGVKD. The J segment lost 4 bases and the V segment lost 6 bases, leaving 4 bases of the junction unmatched. Here the CDR3 reads CAIRGQGGYEQYF. In DNA, the CDR3 is TGTGCCATCAGGGGACAGGGAGGGTACGAGCAGTACTTC.

V gene TRBV9 combines with J gene TRBJ2-2, with 8 bases lining up with TRBD2. The J segment lost 5 bases and the V segment lost 0 bases, leaving 3 bases of the junction unmatched. The CDR3 sequence is 15 residues long. CDR1 is SGDLS, CDR2 YYNGEE, per germline. The CDR3 coding sequence is TGTGCCAGCAGCGTAGCGGGGGGGCTAACCGGGGAGCTGTTTTTT. Its translation: CASSVAGGLTGELFF.

This chain uses TRBV5-4 with TRBJ2-2; 11 bases are a match to TRBD1. The length of the CDR3 is 16 residues. Germline loops: CDR1 SGHNT, CDR2 YYREEE (reference sequence). V trimming: 3 bases; J trimming: 4 bases; junction bases outside the gene matches: 5. The DNA for the CDR3 is TGTGCCAGCAGCTCCGGACAGGGGGCGAGCACCGGGGAGCTGTTTTTT. Its translation: CASSSGQGASTGELFF.

The DNA for the CDR3 is TGCGCCAGCAGCCGTACAGGGGCAGCGGACTATGGCTACACCTTC. Translating it yields CASSRTGAADYGYTF. V is TRBV5-1 and J is TRBJ1-2, with TRBD1 identical over 7 bases. The CDR3 spans 15 residues. From germline, CDR1 is SGHRS and CDR2 YFSETQ. V lost 4 bases, J lost 3 bases, and 9 bases stayed unmatched.

In this sample, this clone turned up once. The chain employs TRBV7-3 and TRBJ1-5; 10 bases align to TRBD1. Unmatched junction bases numbered 5, after V lost 10 bases and J lost 2 bases. This CDR3 is 14 amino acids long. CDR1 SGHTA and CDR2 FQGTGA come from the germline V gene. CDR3 in DNA: TGTGCCAACACGACAGGGGGCTGCAATCAGCCCCAGCATTTT. This encodes CANTTGGCNQPQHF.

The chain uses TRBV4-1 and TRBJ1-1, with D possibly TRBD1 on 6 matching bases. This CDR3 contains 16 residues. The V gene lost 0 bases and the J gene lost 1 base, with 12 bases spanning the gap. Germline loops: CDR1 MGHRA, CDR2 YSYEKL. CDR3 nucleotides: TGCGCCAGCAGCCAAGATCGTAGGACAGAGAACACTGAAGCTTTCTTT. Its protein product is CASSQDRRTENTEAFF.

The rearrangement links TRBV6-5 to TRBJ1-5; 8 bases agree with TRBD1. The CDR3 runs to 14 residues. V shed 5 bases, J shed 6 bases, and the junction held 6 bases outside the gene matches. In germline, CDR1 is MNHEY, CDR2 SVGAGI. The CDR3 protein is CASSPDRGAQPQHF. The CDR3 nucleotides are TGTGCCAGCAGTCCCGACAGGGGAGCTCAGCCCCAGCATTTT.

The V and J genes are TRBV4-1 and TRBJ2-5; TRBD2 agrees at 7 bases. CDR1 is MGHRA, CDR2 YSYEKL, per germline. V gave up 0 bases and J gave up 1 base; unmatched junction bases: 5. This CDR3 spans 16 amino acids. The CDR3 nucleotides read TGCGCCAGCAGCCAAGATTGGGGGGGGTTCCAAGAGACCCAGTACTTC. This gives the protein CASSQDWGGFQETQYF.

This clone was seen a single time. CDR3 bases: TGTGCCAGTAGTCTCGGACAGGGCGCAGATACGCAGTATTTT. It is translated as CASSLGQGADTQYF. This chain joins TRBV19 and TRBJ2-3; TRBD1 matches at 8 bases. CDR1 LNHDA and CDR2 SQIVND come from the germline V gene (reference sequence). Trimming cost V 5 bases and J 4 bases; bases outside gene matches: 5. CDR3 length: 14 residues.

V usage is TRBV30 and J usage is TRBJ2-7, with D perhaps TRBD1 (5 bases). The CDR3 sequence is 12 residues long. Germline loops: CDR1 GTSNPN, CDR2 SVGIG (reference sequence). The V gene lost 7 bases and the J gene lost 7 bases, with 17 bases spanning the gap. CDR3 residues: CALVGTGSEQYF. CDR3 in DNA: TGTGCCTTGGTTGGTACAGGTTCGGAGCAGTACTTC.